The 9 T cell receptor beta chains listed next were all sequenced from one sample in a study of beta chain features in type 1 diabetes. Study results and limitations: Moderately but significantly shorter TCRB CDR3s were found in Type 1 diabetes patients in all four CD4+ subsets.

Reverse transcribing all isolated RNA meant expressed TCRB transcripts were sequenced. The assay was immunoSEQ multiplex PCR, and TCRdb's table has in-frame clones only and misses some. The table shows some 350,000 clones, with over 8.5% occurring only once. No antigen is known for these receptors. The sequencing sample was made of central memory CD4+ T cells from blood. The receptors stem from a man between 25 and 39 years old with type 1 diabetes.

This clone was picked up many times. The chain employs TRBV7-2 and TRBJ2-7; 8 positions match TRBD2. This CDR3 has 18 residues. Germline CDR1 and CDR2: SGHTA and FQGNSA. Trimming removed 3 bases from V and 0 bases from J; junction bases left unmatched: 13. Here the CDR3 DNA reads TGTGCCAGCAGCTTGGCTGGTAGCGGGGCCTACGGCTCCTACGAGCAGTACTTC. Its translation is CASSLAGSGAYGSYEQYF.

Only a few counts were recorded for this clone. The rearrangement joins TRBV7-9 to TRBJ2-5; D not certain. This CDR3 comprises 14 residues. The germline gives CDR1 SEHNR, CDR2 FQNEAQ (reference sequence). V was pared by 5 bases and J by 9 bases, with 19 bases between. The CDR3 bases are TGTGCCAGCAGCCCAGCGCCCGACCGAGCGTCCCAGTACTTC. Translated: CASSPAPDRASQYF.

This clone was counted at least ten times. CDR3 nucleotides: TGTGCCAGCAGCTTGGCTCTAGCGGGAGCTAATGAGCAGTTCTTC. Amino acids: CASSLALAGANEQFF. The J gene is TRBJ2-1, the V gene TRBV5-4; 10 bases fit TRBD2. The length of the CDR3 is 15 residues. V lost 0 bases to trimming and J lost 7 bases; unmatched junction nucleotides: 4. Germline V gives CDR1 SGHNT, CDR2 YYREEE (reference sequence).

This clone was recorded a few times. This chain joins TRBV6-6 and TRBJ1-1, with a possible D match to TRBD1 (5 bases). This CDR3 is built from 14 residues. Germline lookup yields CDR1 MNHNY and CDR2 SVGAGI (reference sequence). V was cut by 4 bases and J by 1 base, with 10 bases left in between. In DNA form, the CDR3 reads TGTGCCAGCAGTTCGACAGTGGGGAACACTGAAGCTTTCTTT. This translates into CASSSTVGNTEAFF.

The chain carries TRBV7-9 and TRBJ2-2; no clear D. Germline V CDR1 and CDR2: SEHNR, FQNEAQ (reference sequence). V was clipped by 5 bases and J by 10 bases, with 8 bases between them. This CDR3 comprises 11 residues. DNA for the CDR3: TGTGCCAGCAGCGCCCTAGTGGAGCTGTTTTTT. It encodes CASSALVELFF. Looking up the rest from reference TRBV7-9 and TRBJ2-2 gives the full variable domain: DTGVSQNPRHKITKRGQNVTFRCDPISEHNRLYWYRQTLGQGPEFLTYFQNEAQLEKSRLLSDRFSAERPKGSFSTLEIQRTEQGDSAMYLCASSALVELFFGEGSRLTVL.

This CDR3 reads CASSRGQGTAGELFF. CDR3 sequence (DNA): TGTGCCAGCAGCCGAGGACAGGGGACGGCCGGGGAGCTGTTTTTT. The V call is TRBV7-9, the J call TRBJ2-2; 9 bases map to TRBD1. After removal of 5 bases from V and 6 bases from J, the junction contained 7 bases not matched to a gene. Germline CDR1 reads SEHNR; CDR2 reads FQNEAQ (reference sequence). CDR3 size: 15 residues.

The chain joins TRBV6-6 to TRBJ2-1, with 7 bases aligning to TRBD1. CDR1 MNHNY and CDR2 SVGAGI come from the germline V gene (reference sequence). V dropped 4 bases and J dropped 5; count of bases not matched to a gene: 8. The CDR3 has 15 amino acids. CDR3 sequence: CASSSAQGTDNEQFF. The CDR3, as DNA: TGTGCCAGCAGTTCCGCACAGGGGACCGACAATGAGCAGTTCTTC.

The chain combines TRBV9 with TRBJ2-2; 8 positions agree with TRBD2. Germline-derived CDR1 and CDR2 are SGDLS and YYNGEE. V was pared by 3 bases and J by 1 base, with 2 bases of the junction left unmatched. The length of the CDR3 is 15 residues. The CDR3 is CASSAGTRNTGELFF. CDR3 DNA sequence: TGTGCCAGCAGCGCCGGGACTAGGAACACCGGGGAGCTGTTTTTT.

The chain employs TRBV5-1 and TRBJ2-1; a possible D gene is TRBD1 (5 bases). This CDR3 contains 16 residues. Per the germline V gene, CDR1 is SGHRS and CDR2 is YFSETQ. V was pared by 1 base and J by 2 bases, with 13 bases between. CDR3 sequence (DNA): TGCGCCAGCAGCTTGAACCCAGGGCCTACCTACAATGAGCAGTTCTTC. This sequence encodes CASSLNPGPTYNEQFF.